Each of the 29 T cell receptor beta chains below was sequenced from the same sample in a study of CD8 T cells in Susac syndrome. Random-hexamer reverse transcription was applied to about 0.5 to 1 ug RNA. MiXCR, applied by TCRdb to the immunoSEQ multiplex PCR reads, yields one record per CDR3 protein. This repertoire shows 150,000 to 200,000 distinct CDR3 sequences, approximately 94% found once; its top ten account for about 0.1%. Source material: CD4+ T cells from PBMCs. The receptors come from a human donor in good health.

The genes are TRBV19 and TRBJ1-1; possibly TRBD1 for D (6 bases). Trimming cost V 3 bases and J 3 bases, with 23 bases left between them. Germline CDR1 reads LNHDA; CDR2 reads SQIVND (reference sequence). The CDR3 is 18 residues long. The CDR3 nucleotides are TGTGCCAGTAGTATTTCGAGCCGGTCATGGGCAGGGGACACTGAAGCTTTCTTT. It yields the protein CASSISSRSWAGDTEAFF.

V and J are TRBV19 and TRBJ2-7; D unclear. Per germline, CDR1 LNHDA and CDR2 SQIVND (reference sequence). V was shortened by 5 bases and J by 5 bases, with 13 bases between the two germline ends. The CDR3 is made up of 13 amino acids. CDR3 region: CASSWPESNEQYF. The CDR3 DNA sequence: TGTGCCAGTAGTTGGCCAGAATCCAACGAGCAGTACTTC.

V gene TRBV7-9 combines with J gene TRBJ2-3; TRBD2 might be the D (6 bases). The CDR3 has 13 amino acids. The V and J ends lost 5 bases and 4 bases respectively, with 10 bases between them. Germline-derived CDR1 and CDR2 are SEHNR and FQNEAQ (reference sequence). The CDR3 region has the DNA TGTGCCAGCAGCCAGGGCGGGGCAGATACGCAGTATTTT. Protein: CASSQGGADTQYF. The full variable domain, with the rest looked up from reference TRBV7-9 and TRBJ2-3, is DTGVSQNPRHKITKRGQNVTFRCDPISEHNRLYWYRQTLGQGPEFLTYFQNEAQLEKSRLLSDRFSAERPKGSFSTLEIQRTEQGDSAMYLCASSQGGADTQYFGPGTRLTVL.

The chain links TRBV12-3 or TRBV12-4 to TRBJ2-1; TRBD2 matches at 10 bases. V was pared by 6 bases and J by 2 bases, with 10 bases of the junction left unmatched. The CDR3 spans 17 residues. CDR3: CASSPSLAGVPYNEQFF. In nucleotides, the CDR3 is TGTGCCAGCAGCCCCTCCCTAGCGGGGGTGCCCTACAATGAGCAGTTCTTC.

The chain joins TRBV19 to TRBJ1-1; D is unresolved. V gave up 6 bases and J gave up 0 bases, with 14 bases separating them. The CDR3 totals 15 residues. Germline V lookup: CDR1 LNHDA, CDR2 SQIVND (reference sequence). The CDR3 protein is CASSLSPGVNTEAFF. CDR3 nucleotide sequence: TGTGCCAGTAGCCTCAGTCCCGGGGTGAACACTGAAGCTTTCTTT.

V and J are TRBV5-6 and TRBJ1-1; TRBD1 is a possible D gene (6 bases). The CDR3 has 15 residues. Trimming shortened V by 4 bases and J by 1 base, and 14 bases separated the two germline ends. Germline CDR1 reads SGHDT; CDR2 reads YYEEEE. The CDR3 region is CASSGYGQPNTEAFF. In DNA form, the CDR3 reads TGTGCCAGCAGCGGATATGGACAGCCGAACACTGAAGCTTTCTTT.

The rearrangement joins TRBV27 to TRBJ2-3; 8 bases fit TRBD2. The CDR3 covers 14 residues. Germline lookup yields CDR1 MNHEY and CDR2 SMNVEV (reference sequence). J lost 3 bases, V lost 8 bases, and 7 bases had no gene match. CDR3 DNA sequence: TGTGCCAGCCGTCGGGGGGGCGGGACAGATACGCAGTATTTT. Translated, it gives CASRRGGGTDTQYF.

This chain's CDR3 is CASSLDASRRGVQYF. The CDR3 region has the DNA TGTGCCAGCAGCTTAGATGCGTCGAGGCGGGGAGTGCAGTATTTT. V usage is TRBV7-2 and J usage is TRBJ2-3; D is possibly TRBD2 (6 bases). Deletions cut 1 base from V and 11 bases from J, with 19 bases between. This CDR3 has 15 amino acids. Germline V gives CDR1 SGHTA, CDR2 FQGNSA.

V is TRBV6-2 or TRBV6-3 and J is TRBJ1-5; D remains unclear. Germline V gene sequence: CDR1 MNHEY, CDR2 SVGEGT. Trimming took off 6 bases at V and 4 bases at J, with 13 bases between the two ends. The CDR3 length is 14 residues. The CDR3 DNA reads TGTGCCAGCAGATTAACCCTGGGGAATCAGCCCCAGCATTTT. Its translation: CASRLTLGNQPQHF.

This chain links TRBV12-3 or TRBV12-4 with TRBJ1-5, with TRBD1 matching over 11 bases. The CDR3 runs 18 residues. V trimming: 2 bases; J trimming: 2 bases; junction bases outside the gene matches: 8. The CDR3: CASSLRTGGLSGNQPQHF. The CDR3 nucleotides are TGTGCCAGCAGTTTACGGACAGGGGGCTTGTCTGGCAATCAGCCCCAGCATTTT.

The V and J genes are TRBV29-1 and TRBJ2-7; D is perhaps TRBD2 (5 bases). V lost 4 bases and J 2 bases, leaving 6 bases between the germline ends. This CDR3 region has 11 residues. Looked up from germline, CDR1 is SQVTM and CDR2 is ANQGSEA. The CDR3 spells CSVAGAYEQYF. CDR3 DNA sequence: TGCAGCGTTGCCGGGGCCTACGAGCAGTACTTC.

J is TRBJ2-3 and V is TRBV3-1, with 7 bases identical to TRBD2. The CDR3 extends over 13 amino acids. With 11 bases clipped from V and 0 bases from J, the junction kept 5 bases outside the gene matches. Germline CDR1 reads LGHDT; CDR2 reads YNNKEL (reference sequence). The CDR3 sequence: CAAGRGSTDTQYF. The CDR3 bases are TGTGCCGCGGGGCGGGGGAGCACAGATACGCAGTATTTT.

The rearrangement links TRBV3-1 to TRBJ2-7; possible D gene TRBD1, 5 bases. This CDR3 is 14 amino acids long. CDR1 LGHDT and CDR2 YNNKEL come from the germline V gene (reference sequence). V gave up 4 bases and J gave up 2 bases, with 12 bases separating them. Here the CDR3 reads CASSPRAGTYEQYF. In DNA, the CDR3 is TGTGCCAGCAGCCCCAGGGCAGGTACCTACGAGCAGTACTTC.

The rearrangement joins TRBV19 to TRBJ1-2, with no clear D. This CDR3 region has 14 residues. Per germline, CDR1 LNHDA and CDR2 SQIVND (reference sequence). Trimming took off 5 bases at V and 7 bases at J, with 17 bases between the two ends. The CDR3 is CASSPGSIVTGYTF. CDR3 nucleotides: TGTGCCAGTAGTCCTGGATCAATCGTTACTGGCTACACCTTC.

This chain links TRBV7-8 with TRBJ2-3; D might be TRBD1 (6 bases). The CDR3 runs to 15 residues. CDR1 SGHVS and CDR2 FQNEAQ come from the germline V gene. The V gene lost 4 bases and the J gene lost 4 bases, with 15 bases spanning the gap. The CDR3: CASSSHRVWPDTQYF. CDR3 nucleotides: TGTGCCAGCAGCTCCCACAGGGTTTGGCCAGATACGCAGTATTTT.

This clonotype appeared once. The genes are TRBV28 and TRBJ2-7; 7 bases fit TRBD1. The CDR3 loop spans 14 amino acids. V gave up 4 bases and J gave up 6 bases; unmatched junction bases: 9. Germline assignment: CDR1 MDHEN and CDR2 SYDVKM. CDR3 in amino acids: CASSSGTAPSEQYV. CDR3 coding DNA: TGTGCCAGCAGTTCCGGGACAGCCCCTTCCGAGCAGTACGTC.

This clonotype showed up just once. The chain links TRBV28 to TRBJ2-1, with TRBD1 matching over 7 bases. CDR1 is MDHEN and CDR2 is SYDVKM in the germline V gene. The CDR3 length is 15 residues. The V segment lost 5 bases and the J segment 3 bases; nucleotides outside the gene matches: 7. CDR3 loop: CASSTAGGYYNEQFF. CDR3 coding DNA: TGTGCCAGCAGTACAGCAGGGGGTTACTACAATGAGCAGTTCTTC.

V is TRBV5-6 and J is TRBJ1-3; TRBD1 is a possible D gene (5 bases). The CDR3 totals 16 residues. The V end was cut by 3 bases, the J end by 0 bases, with 13 bases between. Germline loops: CDR1 SGHDT, CDR2 YYEEEE. CDR3 residues: CASSSLGPSSGNTIYF. CDR3 in DNA: TGTGCCAGCAGCTCCTTGGGGCCTTCCTCTGGAAACACCATATATTTT.

The J gene is TRBJ2-5, the V gene TRBV6-2 or TRBV6-3, with a tentative D call TRBD2 (5 bases). Germline assignment: CDR1 MNHEY and CDR2 SVGEGT. The CDR3 has 16 amino acids. V was pared by 2 bases and J by 4 bases, with 17 bases between. CDR3 in DNA: TGTGCCAGCAGTTACAGAGGGAAAGTGGTGGGAGAGACCCAGTACTTC. Encoded protein: CASSYRGKVVGETQYF.

The rearrangement uses TRBV7-9 and TRBJ1-2, with D hard to call. Per the germline V gene, CDR1 is SEHNR and CDR2 is FQNEAQ (reference sequence). Trimming left V 1 base short and J 4 bases short, with 13 bases between. The CDR3 spans 15 residues. As DNA, the CDR3 is TGTGCCAGCAGCTTAGGGAGGACTGCACCCTATGGCTACACCTTC. Translation: CASSLGRTAPYGYTF.

This sequence joins TRBV30 and TRBJ2-4; D might be TRBD2 (6 bases). The CDR3 loop spans 15 amino acids. V was clipped by 2 bases and J by 6 bases, with 17 bases between them. CDR1 is GTSNPN and CDR2 is SVGIG in the germline V gene (reference sequence). The chain's CDR3 is CAWSRPGPGGNIQYF. CDR3 bases: TGTGCCTGGAGTCGACCGGGGCCCGGGGGAAACATTCAGTACTTC. Supplemented by reference TRBV30 and TRBJ2-4, the full variable domain reads SQTIHQWPATLVQPVGSPLSLECTVEGTSNPNLYWYRQAAGRGLQLLFYSVGIGQISSEVPQNLSASRPQDRQFILSSKKLLLSDSGFYLCAWSRPGPGGNIQYFGAGTRLSVL.

This chain joins TRBV14 and TRBJ1-4; 8 bases align to TRBD1. Trimming at V came to 4 bases and at J to 6 bases, leaving 7 bases not matched to a gene. CDR1 and CDR2 (germline): SGHDN, FVKESK. CDR3 length: 15 residues. The chain's CDR3 is CASSPGTGGYEKLFF. The CDR3 coding sequence is TGTGCCAGCAGCCCGGGGACAGGCGGGTATGAAAAACTGTTTTTT. Full variable domain (outside the CDR3, taken from reference TRBV14 and TRBJ1-4): EAGVTQFPSHSVIEKGQTVTLRCDPISGHDNLYWYRRVMGKEIKFLLHFVKESKQDESGMPNNRFLAERTGGTYSTLKVQPAELEDSGVYFCASSPGTGGYEKLFFGSGTQLSVL.

The gene calls are TRBV14 and TRBJ2-1, with no clear D. Between the trimmed V and J ends, which lost 1 base and 8 bases, there was a span of 15 bases. The germline CDR1 and CDR2 sequences are SGHDN and FVKESK. The CDR3 spans 15 residues. The CDR3 is CASSQVGGSRDEQFF. The CDR3 DNA sequence: TGTGCCAGCAGCCAAGTTGGCGGATCAAGGGATGAGCAGTTCTTC.

V usage is TRBV20-1 and J usage is TRBJ2-3; 7 positions agree with TRBD2. From germline, CDR1 is DFQATT and CDR2 SNEGSKA (reference sequence). The CDR3 sequence is 14 residues long. V lost 2 bases to trimming and J lost 2 bases; unmatched junction nucleotides: 4. CDR3 sequence: CSARSRDYTDTQYF. The CDR3 nucleotides read TGCAGTGCTAGAAGCAGGGACTACACAGATACGCAGTATTTT.

The chain joins TRBV6-2 or TRBV6-3 to TRBJ2-7, with D uncertain. V was pared by 8 bases and J by 1 base, with 9 bases between. CDR3 length equals 12 residues. In germline, CDR1 is MNHEY, CDR2 SVGEGT. CDR3 residues: CASGEASYEQYF. Written as DNA, the CDR3 is TGTGCCAGCGGGGAAGCGTCCTACGAGCAGTACTTC.

This clonotype was counted only a few times. This chain uses TRBV2 with TRBJ2-1, with D perhaps matching TRBD1 (5 bases). CDR1 is SNHLY, CDR2 FYNNEI, per germline. The CDR3 has 16 amino acids. V lost 6 bases and J lost 4, with 19 bases in between. The CDR3 loop is CASSPATGSTYNEQFF. In nucleotides, the CDR3 is TGTGCCAGCAGCCCAGCCACAGGATCCACTTACAATGAGCAGTTCTTC. The full variable domain, in which reference TRBV2 and TRBJ2-1 provide the parts outside the CDR3, is EPEVTQTPSHQVTQMGQEVILRCVPISNHLYFYWYRQILGQKVEFLVSFYNNEISEKSEIFDDQFSVERPDGSNFTLKIRSTKLEDSAMYFCASSPATGSTYNEQFFGPGTRLTVL.

This chain uses TRBV19 with TRBJ1-1; D is undetermined. This CDR3 is 10 amino acids long. V was shortened by 6 bases and J by 8 bases, with 7 bases between the two germline ends. Germline CDR1 LNHDA, CDR2 SQIVND (reference sequence). The CDR3 DNA sequence: TGTGCCAGTAGAGGACTGGAAGCTTTCTTT. This codes for CASRGLEAFF.

This rearrangement joins TRBV4-2 to TRBJ1-2, with D unclear. There are 16 residues in the CDR3. Between the trimmed V and J ends, which lost 0 bases and 1 base, there was a span of 12 bases. CDR1 is LGHNA, CDR2 YNFKEQ, per germline. The CDR3 sequence: CASSQDRADSNYGYTF. The CDR3 DNA reads TGTGCCAGCAGCCAAGATCGGGCGGATAGTAACTATGGCTACACCTTC.

The chain has TRBV20-1 and TRBJ2-3; D might be TRBD2 (6 bases). Per germline, CDR1 DFQATT and CDR2 SNEGSKA (reference sequence). The CDR3 contains 14 residues. CDR3 bases: TGCAGCGGTCTCGGACTAAGAGGGACAGATACGCAGTATTTT. Translated: CSGLGLRGTDTQYF.